These T cell receptor beta chains were read from a single sample in a study of identical twins. MiXCR was run by TCRdb on the 5' RACE reads, yielding one entry per CDR3 protein. The profile shows approximately 690,000 distinct CDR3 sequences, over 5% of them singletons. Sequenced input: naive T cells sorted from blood. The source is a man between 18 and 29 years old in good health. The CDR3 runs from the conserved cysteine through the conserved F or W. Fields, in order: D gene, clone size, V gene, J gene, CDR3 protein, CDR3 DNA. D genes are given only for firm matches. For some rows the clone size is stated as once, few or many, or as a class when expanded; others skip it.

>TRBD1|many|TRBV7-9|TRBJ1-5
CAILSDREDSNQPQHF
TGTGCCATACTATCGGACAGGGAAGACAGCAATCAGCCCCAGCATTTT
>TRBD2|many|TRBV6-2/TRBV6-3|TRBJ2-1
CASTKLAGGYNEQFF
TGTGCCAGCACCAAACTAGCGGGAGGCTACAATGAGCAGTTCTTC
>TRBD2|many|TRBV12-3/TRBV12-4|TRBJ2-2
CASSLGGRADGELFF
TGTGCCAGCAGTTTAGGCGGGAGGGCCGACGGGGAGCTGTTTTTT
>NA|few|TRBV6-4|TRBJ2-1
CASSVDQGTEQFF
TGTGCCAGCAGTGTCGATCAGGGGACTGAGCAGTTCTTC
>NA|many|TRBV12-3/TRBV12-4|TRBJ1-1
CASSSHGGGGTEAFF
TGTGCCAGCAGTTCCCACGGGGGTGGCGGGACTGAAGCTTTCTTT
>NA|many|TRBV5-6|TRBJ2-1
CASSLPVGVRGYNEQFF
TGTGCCAGCAGCTTGCCGGTGGGGGTACGAGGCTACAATGAGCAGTTCTTC
>NA|NA|TRBV14|TRBJ2-7
CASSQGQLEQYF
TGTGCCAGCAGCCAAGGACAGCTAGAGCAGTACTTC
>TRBD1|many|TRBV6-2/TRBV6-3|TRBJ2-1
CASSYATGGAYNEQFF
TGTGCCAGCAGTTACGCGACAGGGGGGGCCTACAATGAGCAGTTCTTC
>TRBD2|many|TRBV9|TRBJ2-5
CASSDPGTSGETQYF
TGTGCCAGCTCCGACCCCGGGACTAGCGGGGAGACCCAGTACTTC
>NA|few|TRBV24-1|TRBJ2-5
CATSDPGPQETQYF
TGTGCCACCAGTGATCCGGGACCACAAGAGACCCAGTACTTC
>NA|many|TRBV12-3/TRBV12-4|TRBJ2-1
CASSWVGMFNEQFF
TGTGCCAGCAGCTGGGTAGGGATGTTTAATGAGCAGTTCTTC
>NA|few|TRBV4-2|TRBJ2-1
CASSQVPGLAANEQFF
TGTGCCAGCAGCCAAGTCCCCGGGTTGGCGGCCAATGAGCAGTTCTTC
>TRBD2|many|TRBV11-2|TRBJ2-7
CASSFGLAAYEQYF
TGTGCCAGCAGCTTCGGTCTAGCGGCCTACGAGCAGTACTTC
>NA|many|TRBV6-1|TRBJ1-1
CASRSGSMNTEAFF
TGTGCCAGCAGATCGGGGTCCATGAACACTGAAGCTTTCTTT